The entry that follows covers one T cell receptor beta chain sequence. Its target antigen remains unknown. No qualities accompany the bases; no much larger clone lies one base away. The library was generated by the immunoSEQ multiplex PCR assay. For TCR sequencing, RNA was extracted from every sample and reverse transcribed into cDNA to serve as template. First-strand cDNA was synthesized with SuperScript III using a 2:1 mix of oligo-dT and random hexamers. A synthetic immune receptor repertoire was used to measure amplification bias, and any remaining bias was corrected computationally. Per the source publication's procedure: After raw reads were preprocessed to remove errors, the CDR3 was defined following IMGT conventions as running from the conserved cysteine to phenylalanine. To get clonality, Shannon entropy was normalized by log2 of the number of productive unique TCRs and the result was subtracted from 1. Scalp TCRbeta sequences were cross-referenced with sorted blood CD4 and CD8 repertoires so that the CD4 or CD8 identity of scalp clones could be inferred. The source is immuneACCESS, and TCRdb retained only in-frame sequences with V and J called. Part of the clones is not carried over; for the studies checked, unresolved V genes explain less than half of this, and the remainder is unexplained. That table gives V, J and clone size, and the DNA gave D and trimming. Recorded for this sample are a few hundred thousand clones; 35% to 45% of them occurred a single time. The ten largest clones capture just under 0.5% of the sample.

This sample is part of a study of CD8+ T cells in alopecia areata listed by TCRdb under 2018. Describing the broader study: Treated patients were enrolled in an open-label pilot trial of oral tofacitinib at 5 to 10 mg twice daily for moderate-to-severe alopecia areata. In both human patients and the C3H/HeJ mouse model, the study applied high-throughput TCRbeta sequencing to look at T cell clonal expansion in alopecia areata. Patients stayed on tofacitinib for 6 to 18 months and then had 6 months of follow-up off drug so that delayed response and recurrence could be assessed. Scalp clonality was compared across normal scalp (n=4), patchy alopecia areata scalp (n=8), and alopecia totalis/universalis scalp (n=8). TCRbeta CDR3 regions were amplified by immunoSEQ multiplex PCR with 35 Vbeta forward and 13 Jbeta reverse primers. Disease severity in treated patients was measured with the SALT score, which quantifies the percentage of affected scalp surface area. Human TCRbeta sequencing covered scalp tissue and sorted CD4+ and CD8+ peripheral blood T cells from patchy and totalis/universalis alopecia areata patients and healthy controls. Patients on tofacitinib were biopsied at baseline and after 4 and 24 weeks of treatment, and several of the patients also had a later scalp biopsy. RNA was obtained with the PAXgene miRNA kit for fixed scalp, the miRNeasy kit for PBMCs, and the RNeasy kit for mouse skin. The full study reports these points: Tofacitinib significantly lowered scalp clonality and the number of expanded CD8+ clones among the top 100 scalp clones. Many expanded lesional clones were found to persist in scalp and blood during tofacitinib treatment, and relapse after treatment cessation may be partly explained by this persistence. TCR sequences shared between patients were less clear than in mice, possibly partly because of HLA diversity in the patient population. Unlike mouse skin, which is dominated by gammadelta T cells, normal human skin has resident alphabeta T cells that are also sequenced, and this complicates analysis of the scalp TCR repertoire. Lesional scalp, especially in alopecia totalis/universalis, showed higher clonality and more expanded CD8+ clones than normal scalp, suggesting antigenic drive. Because the treated cohort was small and included a single nonresponder, larger studies are needed to assess links between baseline CD8+ expansion and response.

The intended sense of this specimen's treatment or condition label: oral pan-JAK inhibitor, 5-10 mg twice daily. Lesional scalp punch biopsies and peripheral blood were collected from alopecia areata patients. PBMCs were isolated by density centrifugation and stained for CD3, CD4 and CD8, after which CD4+ and CD8+ T cells were sorted on a FACSAria. V is cut by 6 bases and J by 5 bases, and the space between the germline ends is 12 bases. The CDR3, from cysteine to phenylalanine, totals 13 residues. The sequence is cut down to CDR3 DNA, 39 bases in frame from base 1. The germline V gene gives CDR1 as SNHLY and CDR2 as FYNNEI.

Here the chain combines TRBV2 and TRBJ2-3; perhaps TRBD2 is the D gene, with 5 bases matching. The receptor was isolated from a human donor with alopecia areata. Material: CD4+ T cells sorted from blood, obtained between weeks 30 and 35, from a patient treated with tofacitinib. The sequenced DNA is TGTGCCAGCAGCCTAAGGGCGGGAGATACGCAGTATTTT. Protein translation: CASSLRAGDTQYF.